Shown below are 22 T cell receptor beta chains from a single sample sequenced in a study of T cell clonality in common variable immunodeficiency. The repertoire was sequenced with immunoSEQ multiplex PCR; TCRdb's copy has only in-frame clones and lacks some. Singletons are absent from the sample, which has roughly 70,000 clones. The specimen sequenced was peripheral blood mononuclear cells. The receptors were sampled from a person between 18 and 69 years old in good health.

This clone was counted ten times or more. The read halts 3 residues ahead of the CDR3 end, with the missing end drawn from the germline J gene. V is TRBV18 and J is TRBJ2-6; D remains ambiguous. The CDR3 covers 19 residues. Trimming shortened V by 6 bases and J by 0 bases, and 21 bases separated the two germline ends. CDR1 and CDR2 (germline): KGHSH, LQKENI. The sequenced part of the CDR3 DNA is TGTGCCAGCTCCCTCCTGAACCCGGGTCCTTACTCTGGGGCCAACGTC. This gives the protein CASSLLNPGPYSGANV. The CDR3 reads in full as CASSLLNPGPYSGANVLTF.

This clone was observed at least ten times. Partial CDR3 DNA: TGTGCCAGCAGCTTAGGACAGAGTCTTCCTCAGCCC. Protein product: CASSLGQSLPQP. The CDR3, in full, reads CASSLGQSLPQPQHF. The chain joins TRBV13 to TRBJ1-5, with D uncertain. The read halts 3 residues ahead of the CDR3 end, with the missing end drawn from the germline J gene. With 0 bases removed from V and 6 bases from J, the gap between germline ends came to 12 bases. CDR1 and CDR2 from the germline V gene are PRHDT and FYEKMQ (reference sequence). The CDR3 length is 15 residues.

This clone was recorded at least ten times. The read terminates 3 residues before the CDR3 end, so the remaining end is supplied by the germline J gene. The chain is built from TRBV30 and TRBJ2-1; the match to TRBD2 covers 10 bases. CDR1 and CDR2 (germline): GTSNPN, SVGIG (reference sequence). The CDR3 is 15 residues long. Germline trimming cut 4 bases from V and 5 bases from J; bases unmatched to any gene: 8. The CDR3 protein is CAWNERGGSNNEQFF. The DNA read from the CDR3 is TGTGCCTGGAATGAGCGGGGGGGAAGTAACAATGAG.

This clone has a count of ten or more. The DNA ends 3 residues before the CDR3 does, and the rest of the CDR3 is filled in from the germline J gene. This chain connects TRBV7-7 to TRBJ2-1; 9 nucleotides align to TRBD1. Trimming at V came to 5 bases and at J to 6 bases, leaving 5 bases not matched to a gene. CDR1 and CDR2 (germline): SSHAT, FNYEAQ (reference sequence). The CDR3 is made up of 14 amino acids. The CDR3 here is CASSGGQGANEQFF. The covered CDR3 bases are TGTGCCAGCAGCGGGGGACAGGGCGCCAATGAG.

Concerning this clone: The CDR3 is cut off 3 residues early in the read; its end comes from the germline J gene. The chain couples TRBV20-1 to TRBJ2-1; D perhaps matches TRBD2 (5 bases). From germline, CDR1 is DFQATT and CDR2 SNEGSKA (reference sequence). The V and J ends lost 6 bases and 7 bases respectively, with 22 bases between them. This CDR3 spans 15 amino acids. This CDR3 is CSARPGRALGNEQFF. The sequenced CDR3 bases are TGCAGTGCGAGACCCGGGCGGGCCCTTGGGAATGAG.

Ten or more counts support this clone. The read finishes 3 residues shy of the CDR3 end, and the germline J gene is used to complete it. The rearrangement links TRBV5-1 to TRBJ2-2, with TRBD2 identical over 10 bases. Losses at the gene ends were 5 bases for V and 5 bases for J; bases not matched to a gene: 9. Germline CDR1 is SGHRS and CDR2 is YFSETQ. There are 16 residues in the CDR3. CDR3 sequence reads: CASRQDPSGGTGELFF. The sequenced CDR3 bases are TGCGCCAGCAGACAAGATCCTAGCGGGGGTACCGGGGAG.

There are many counts of this clone. With the read ending 3 residues before the CDR3 end, the germline J gene is used to fill in that end. The V and J genes are TRBV18 and TRBJ2-7, with D possibly being TRBD1 (6 bases). CDR1 and CDR2 (germline): KGHSH, LQKENI. Trimming shortened V by 8 bases and J by 2 bases, and 16 bases separated the two germline ends. The length of the CDR3 is 14 residues. CDR3 in amino acids: CASTDRPYPYEQYF. CDR3 DNA, as far as it was read: TGTGCCAGCACAGACAGGCCCTACCCCTACGAG.

This clone was counted many times. Read data end 3 residues before the CDR3 end; the end is taken from the germline J gene. The genes are TRBV19 and TRBJ2-2; D is unresolved. The V end was cut by 3 bases, the J end by 5 bases, with 4 bases between. This CDR3 contains 12 residues. Germline V gene lookup returns CDR1 LNHDA and CDR2 SQIVND (reference sequence). The CDR3 loop is CASSISTGELFF. The sequenced part of the CDR3 DNA is TGTGCCAGTAGTATCAGTACCGGGGAG.

There are many counts of this clone. The CDR3 is cut off 3 residues early in the read; its end comes from the germline J gene. The chain recombines TRBV23-1 with TRBJ2-4, with 8 bases identical to TRBD1. TRBV23-1 is filed as an ORF, its function uncertain. There are 18 residues in the CDR3. V trimming: 2 bases; J trimming: 0 bases; junction bases outside the gene matches: 9. CDR3 DNA, as far as it was read: TGCGCCAGCAGTCAAAGGTACAGGGGGGTTCCAGCCAAAAACATT. Amino acid sequence: CASSQRYRGVPAKNI. The complete CDR3 reads CASSQRYRGVPAKNIQYF.

This clone was counted at least ten times. The missing CDR3 end, 3 residues past where the read stops, is filled in from the germline J gene. The chain combines TRBV5-1 with TRBJ2-7, with TRBD1 identical over 9 bases. The CDR3 loop spans 15 amino acids. CDR1 is SGHRS and CDR2 is YFSETQ in the germline V gene. The J segment lost 2 bases and the V segment lost 1 base, leaving 4 bases of the junction unmatched. The CDR3 DNA, read in part, is TGCGCCAGCAGCTTGATGGGACAGGGCCCCTACGAG. Translated, it gives CASSLMGQGPYE. The full CDR3 sequence reads CASSLMGQGPYEQYF.

This clone was recorded many times. The read ends 3 residues early relative to the CDR3; the germline J gene fills the gap. The gene calls are TRBV10-3 and TRBJ2-1, with TRBD2 matching over 16 bases. Germline V gives CDR1 ENHRY, CDR2 SYGVKD. The CDR3 spans 18 residues. Trimming removed 6 bases from V and 2 bases from J; junction bases left unmatched: 7. CDR3 protein: CAIRGTSGRATTYNEQFF. CDR3 bases read: TGTGCCATCAGGGGGACTAGCGGGAGGGCCACGACCTACAATGAG.

This clone was seen many times. Read sequence stops 3 residues before the CDR3 end, and the germline J gene provides the missing end. Other DNA sequences from this sample encode an identical CDR3 as well. The chain recombines TRBV5-1 with TRBJ1-2, with D perhaps TRBD1 (5 bases). The CDR3 has 16 residues. Trimming left V 4 bases short and J 4 bases short, with 20 bases between. CDR1 is SGHRS and CDR2 is YFSETQ in the germline V gene. The sequenced CDR3 bases are TGCGCCAGCAGCCCAGGGATCGCAGGCACCAGCTATGGC. Its protein is CASSPGIAGTSYG. The full CDR3 protein is CASSPGIAGTSYGYTF.

There are many counts of this clone. Read sequence stops 3 residues before the CDR3 end, and the germline J gene provides the missing end. The same CDR3 also results from other DNA sequences found in this sample. The chain links TRBV6-1 to TRBJ1-1; 9 positions agree with TRBD1. J gave up 4 bases and V 4 bases, and 7 bases lay outside the gene matches. The germline V gene has CDR1 MNHNS and CDR2 SASEGT. This CDR3 has 15 residues. CDR3 sequence reads: CASSGWTGAPTEAFF. The CDR3 DNA, read in part, is TGTGCCAGCAGTGGGTGGACAGGGGCCCCCACTGAA.

This clone was counted ten times or more. The read ends 3 residues early relative to the CDR3; the germline J gene fills the gap. V and J are TRBV7-9 and TRBJ1-2, with 7 bases fitting TRBD1. This CDR3 contains 12 residues. The trim removed 11 bases at V and 5 bases at J, leaving 8 bases unmatched. Per germline, CDR1 SEHNR and CDR2 FQNEAQ (reference sequence). CDR3 amino acids: CAGGEGAYGYTF. The DNA read from the CDR3 is TGTGCCGGGGGTGAGGGGGCTTATGGC.

This clone was found many times. The read finishes 3 residues shy of the CDR3 end, and the germline J gene is used to complete it. The chain couples TRBV20-1 to TRBJ2-1; D not resolved. Per the germline V gene, CDR1 is DFQATT and CDR2 is SNEGSKA (reference sequence). Trimming shortened V by 6 bases and J by 1 base, and 16 bases separated the two germline ends. The CDR3 runs 15 residues. CDR3 DNA, as far as it was read: TGCAGTGCACGACGGCCTGACAATTCCTACAATGAG. As protein: CSARRPDNSYNE. In full, the CDR3 is CSARRPDNSYNEQFF.

In its sample, this clone was seen many times. The read stops 3 residues short of the end of the CDR3; the missing end is completed from the germline J gene. The chain joins TRBV15 to TRBJ2-1; D is perhaps TRBD2 (5 bases). Trimming stripped 2 bases from V and 6 bases from J, with 17 bases between. The CDR3 contains 16 residues. Germline V gene lookup returns CDR1 LNHNV and CDR2 YYDKDF (reference sequence). Incomplete CDR3 DNA: TGTGCCACCAGCAGACGCGGACGGGGTAAGGGCAATGAG. This codes for CATSRRGRGKGNE. The CDR3 in full is CATSRRGRGKGNEQFF.

This clone was counted only a few times. From the germline J gene comes the end of the CDR3, since the read stops 3 residues before it. The chain combines TRBV19 with TRBJ2-1, with D hard to call. Germline CDR1 reads LNHDA; CDR2 reads SQIVND (reference sequence). V shed 7 bases and J shed 7 bases, with 14 bases lying between them. This CDR3 contains 13 residues. The CDR3 DNA, read in part, is TGTGCCAGTACCTATAGAGACATTAATGAG. Translated, it gives CASTYRDINE. The whole CDR3 region reads CASTYRDINEQFF.

This clone was seen many times. The CDR3 end is not reached by the read, which stops 3 residues before it; the germline J gene fills it in. The genes are TRBV30 and TRBJ2-4; 13 nucleotides agree with TRBD2. The CDR3 spans 16 residues. The V gene's germline CDR1 is GTSNPN and CDR2 SVGIG (reference sequence). V lost 4 bases, J lost 6 bases, and 9 bases stayed unmatched. The chain's CDR3 is CAWTRLAGGNLNIQYF. The CDR3 DNA, read in part, is TGTGCCTGGACCCGACTAGCGGGAGGCAATTTAAACATT.

Points on this clone: The read finishes 3 residues shy of the CDR3 end, and the germline J gene is used to complete it. The gene calls are TRBV5-4 and TRBJ2-1, with 8 bases that match TRBD2. This CDR3 has 16 residues. Trimming took 3 bases from V and 7 from J; bases not matched to a gene: 12. The germline gives CDR1 SGHNT, CDR2 YYREEE (reference sequence). The CDR3 DNA, read in part, is TGTGCCAGCAGCTCCTACGTACTAGCGGTGCGGAATGAG. This codes for CASSSYVLAVRNE. From start to end, the CDR3 is CASSSYVLAVRNEQFF.

This clone has at least ten counts. The observed sequence ends 3 residues before the CDR3 terminus, with the missing tail filled in from the germline J gene. The V and J genes are TRBV29-1 and TRBJ2-2; TRBD2 matches at 10 bases. The CDR3 is 16 amino acids. After removal of 4 bases from V and 2 bases from J, the junction contained 7 bases not matched to a gene. Per germline, CDR1 SQVTM and CDR2 ANQGSEA. CDR3 loop: CSVGSRTSGNTGELFF. The part of the CDR3 DNA that was read is TGCAGCGTTGGTTCCCGGACTAGCGGAAACACCGGGGAG.

As regards this clone: The missing CDR3 end, 3 residues past where the read stops, is filled in from the germline J gene. The chain carries TRBV5-6 and TRBJ2-3; 10 bases line up with TRBD2. The CDR3 is 15 amino acids. V trimming: 4 bases; J trimming: 4 bases; junction bases outside the gene matches: 6. The germline CDR1 and CDR2 sequences are SGHDT and YYEEEE. Incomplete CDR3 DNA: TGTGCCAGCAGCACCCTAGCGGGAGTTTCAGATACG. Translation gives CASSTLAGVSDT. The whole CDR3 protein is CASSTLAGVSDTQYF.

In this sample, this clone turned up many times. The sequenced fragment ends 3 residues before the CDR3 boundary, so the rest is inferred from the germline J gene. The rearrangement links TRBV29-1 to TRBJ1-3; 9 positions agree with TRBD1. CDR3 length: 16 residues. Looked up from germline, CDR1 is SQVTM and CDR2 is ANQGSEA. V was pared by 4 bases and J by 0 bases, with 7 bases of the junction left unmatched. The DNA read from the CDR3 is TGCAGCGTTGTCGGTACAGGGGGCCTCTCTGGAAACACC. Translated: CSVVGTGGLSGNT. The whole CDR3 reads CSVVGTGGLSGNTIYF.